The clone carrying this T cell receptor beta chain showed up many times. The antigen remains unidentified. This sample is part of a study of T-cell reconstitution after alpha-beta-depleted transplantation in children. Study results and limitations: The study reportedly traced alpha-beta T cells about two months after transplant to several hundred expanded graft clones. Newly produced T cells mostly provided counts and TCRbeta diversity after one year, as hyperexpanded clones declined. Surviving recipient T cells and thymic progenitors accounted for the high day-60 TCRbeta diversity observed in some patients.

Per the germline V gene, CDR1 is KGHSH and CDR2 is LQKENI. The CDR3 consists of 16 residues. Trimming pared 1 base from V and 5 bases from J, leaving 12 bases between. Unique molecular identifiers tagged the TCRbeta library. TCRdb called the PCR reads again in MiXCR, with one record for every CDR3 protein. The table includes 250,000 to 300,000 distinct CDR3 sequences, more than 9% detected once. The chain has TRBV18 and TRBJ1-6, with D possibly TRBD1 on 5 matching bases. The receptor comes from a male patient aged 2-10 years who had a stem cell transplant for chronic granulomatous disease, so the T cells may come from the graft donor. The sample here was peripheral blood, taken 180 days after TCRalphabeta/CD19-depleted stem cell transplant. CDR3 region: CASSPRLTENNSPLHF. In DNA, the CDR3 is TGTGCCAGCTCACCACGCTTGACAGAAAATAATTCACCCCTCCACTTT.